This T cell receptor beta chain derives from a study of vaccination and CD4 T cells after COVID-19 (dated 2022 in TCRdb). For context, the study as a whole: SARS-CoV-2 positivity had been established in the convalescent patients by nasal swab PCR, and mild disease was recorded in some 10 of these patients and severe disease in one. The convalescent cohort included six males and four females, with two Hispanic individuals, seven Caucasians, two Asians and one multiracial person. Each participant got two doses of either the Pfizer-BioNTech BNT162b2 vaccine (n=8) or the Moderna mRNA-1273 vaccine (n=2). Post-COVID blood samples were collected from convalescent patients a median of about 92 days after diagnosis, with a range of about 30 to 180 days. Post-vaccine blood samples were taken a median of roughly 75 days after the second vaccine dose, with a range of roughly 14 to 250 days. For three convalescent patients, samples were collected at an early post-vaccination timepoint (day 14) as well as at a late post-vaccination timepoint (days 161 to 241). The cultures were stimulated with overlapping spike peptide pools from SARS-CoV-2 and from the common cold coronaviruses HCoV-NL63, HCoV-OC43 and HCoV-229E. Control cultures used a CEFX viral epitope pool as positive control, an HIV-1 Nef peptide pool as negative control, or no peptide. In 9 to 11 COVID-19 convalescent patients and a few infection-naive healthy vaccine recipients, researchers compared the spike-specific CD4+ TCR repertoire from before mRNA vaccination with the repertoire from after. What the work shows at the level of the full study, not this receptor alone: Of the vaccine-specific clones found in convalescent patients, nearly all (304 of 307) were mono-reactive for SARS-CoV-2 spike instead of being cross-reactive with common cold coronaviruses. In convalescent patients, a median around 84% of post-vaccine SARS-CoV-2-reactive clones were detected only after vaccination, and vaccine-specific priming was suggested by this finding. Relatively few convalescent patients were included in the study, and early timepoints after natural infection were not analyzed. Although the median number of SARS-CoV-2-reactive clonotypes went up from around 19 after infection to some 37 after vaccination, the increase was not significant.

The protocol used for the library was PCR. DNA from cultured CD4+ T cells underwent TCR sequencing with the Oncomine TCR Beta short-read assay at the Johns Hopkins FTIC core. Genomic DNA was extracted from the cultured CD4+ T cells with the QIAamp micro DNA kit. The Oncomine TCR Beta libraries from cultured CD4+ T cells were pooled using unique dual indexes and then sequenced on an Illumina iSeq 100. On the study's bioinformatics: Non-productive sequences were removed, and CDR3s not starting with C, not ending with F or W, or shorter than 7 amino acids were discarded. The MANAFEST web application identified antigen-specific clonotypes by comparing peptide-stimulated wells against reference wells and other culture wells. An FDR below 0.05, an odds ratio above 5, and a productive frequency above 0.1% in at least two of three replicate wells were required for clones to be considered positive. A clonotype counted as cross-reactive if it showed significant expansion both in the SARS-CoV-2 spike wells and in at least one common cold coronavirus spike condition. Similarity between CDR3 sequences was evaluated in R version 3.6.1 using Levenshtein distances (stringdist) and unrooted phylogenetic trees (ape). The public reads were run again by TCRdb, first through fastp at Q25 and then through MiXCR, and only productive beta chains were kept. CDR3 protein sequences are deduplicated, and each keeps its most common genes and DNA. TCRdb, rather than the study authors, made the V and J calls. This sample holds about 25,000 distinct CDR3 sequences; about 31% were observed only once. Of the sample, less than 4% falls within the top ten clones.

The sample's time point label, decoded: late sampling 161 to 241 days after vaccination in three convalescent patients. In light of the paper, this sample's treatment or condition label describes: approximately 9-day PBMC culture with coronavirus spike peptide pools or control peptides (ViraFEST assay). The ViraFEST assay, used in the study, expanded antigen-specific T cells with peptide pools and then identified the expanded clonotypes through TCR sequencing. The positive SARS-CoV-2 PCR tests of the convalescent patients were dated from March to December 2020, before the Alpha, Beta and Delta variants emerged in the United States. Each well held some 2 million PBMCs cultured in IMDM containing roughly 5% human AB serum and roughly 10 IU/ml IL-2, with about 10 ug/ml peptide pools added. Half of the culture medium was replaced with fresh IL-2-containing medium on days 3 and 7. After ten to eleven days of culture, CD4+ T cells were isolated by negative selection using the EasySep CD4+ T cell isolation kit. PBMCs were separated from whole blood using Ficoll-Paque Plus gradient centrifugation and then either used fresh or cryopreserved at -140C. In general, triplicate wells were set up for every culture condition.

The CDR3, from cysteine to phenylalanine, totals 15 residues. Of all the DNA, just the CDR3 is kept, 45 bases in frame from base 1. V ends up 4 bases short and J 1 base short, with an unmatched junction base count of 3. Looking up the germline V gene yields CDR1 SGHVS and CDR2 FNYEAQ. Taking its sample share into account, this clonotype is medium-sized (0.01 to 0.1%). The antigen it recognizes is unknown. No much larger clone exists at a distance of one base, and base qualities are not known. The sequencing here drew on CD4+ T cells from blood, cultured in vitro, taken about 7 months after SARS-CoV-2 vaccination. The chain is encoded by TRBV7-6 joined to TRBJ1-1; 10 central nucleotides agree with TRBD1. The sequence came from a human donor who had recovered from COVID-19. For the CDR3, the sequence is CASSSRQGANTEAFF. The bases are TGTGCCAGCAGCTCTCGACAGGGGGCGAACACTGAAGCTTTCTTT.